This TCR beta chain was retrieved from a study of T cells after yellow fever vaccination. UMIs were added to TCR cDNA along with a universal primer site when it was made by 5'RACE template switching. TCRdb recomputed calls from the 5' RACE reads with MiXCR, one row per CDR3 protein. The sample lists hundreds of thousands of distinct CDR3 sequences, under 20% occurring once. This clonotype was observed a handful of times. Its antigen is unknown. General study results and limits: It was a small share of clonotypes that appeared in both CD4 and CD8 compartments. FACS-sorted repertoires might harbor abundant contaminating clonotypes from the bulk population. Detected again after the booster were most primary-vaccination clones, at nearly 97% CD4 and nearly 90% CD8.

The ends lost 1 base at V and 4 bases at J; junction bases unmatched: 11. The CDR3 is made up of 18 amino acids. The germline gives CDR1 LGHNA, CDR2 YNFKEQ. The chain couples TRBV4-2 to TRBJ2-2; 8 bases line up with TRBD2. This TCR derives from a young man who received the YFV17D yellow fever vaccine. Sequences were derived from PBMCs, sampled before the yellow fever booster vaccination. CDR3 residues: CASSQVWTGGPGTGELFF. CDR3 sequence (DNA): TGTGCCAGCAGCCAAGTTTGGACGGGGGGGCCTGGCACCGGGGAGCTGTTTTTT.